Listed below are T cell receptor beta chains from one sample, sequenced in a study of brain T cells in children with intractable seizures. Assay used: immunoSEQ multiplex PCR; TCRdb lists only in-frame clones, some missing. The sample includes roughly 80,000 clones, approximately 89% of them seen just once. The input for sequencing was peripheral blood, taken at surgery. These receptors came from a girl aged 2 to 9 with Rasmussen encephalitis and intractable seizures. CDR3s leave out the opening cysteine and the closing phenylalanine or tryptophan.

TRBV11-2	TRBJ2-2	ASSFSTGAGELF
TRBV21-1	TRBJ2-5	ASSKGSAPEEETQY
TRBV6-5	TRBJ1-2	ASSYDGTSYGYT
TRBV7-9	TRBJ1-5	ASSLVRGQGRSQPQH
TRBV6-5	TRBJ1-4	ASSDTGQTNEKLF
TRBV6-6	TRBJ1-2	ASSPDGSPISGGYGYT
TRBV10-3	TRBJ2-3	AISELDTQY
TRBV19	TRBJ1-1	ASSIDRARITEAF
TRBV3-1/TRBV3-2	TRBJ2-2	ASSQDPTLAGSGTGELF
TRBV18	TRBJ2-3	ASSPSAAGSGSTDTQY
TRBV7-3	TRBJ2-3	ASSLARSTDTQY
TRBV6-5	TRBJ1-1	ASSYSDGASEAF
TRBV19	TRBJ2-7	ASSIVGWSVGYEQY
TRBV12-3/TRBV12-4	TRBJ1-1	ASSLGGRREAF
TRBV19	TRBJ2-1	ASNLVAGNNEQF
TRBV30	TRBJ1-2	AWSVLGSYGYT
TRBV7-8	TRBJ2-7	ASSPGKREGPVYEQY
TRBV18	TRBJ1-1	ASSLGQNTEAF
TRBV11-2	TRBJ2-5	ASSLVPGQETQY
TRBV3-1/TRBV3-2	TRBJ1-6	ASSQDAGPNSPLH
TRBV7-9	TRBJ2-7	ASSFGRLSYEQY
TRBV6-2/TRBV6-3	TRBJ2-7	ASSYDRYYEQY
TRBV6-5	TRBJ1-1	ASSYSGLMNTEAF
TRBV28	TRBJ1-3	ASRSKNTIY
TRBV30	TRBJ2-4	AWSNSGRGDIQY
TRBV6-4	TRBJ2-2	ASSPRGRGTGELF
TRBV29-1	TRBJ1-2	SVDQGYGYT
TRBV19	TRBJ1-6	ASRGGARSPLH